This T cell receptor (beta chain) was identified during a study of human T cells and chemical hapten exposure. The wider study: TCR yield per sample varied, mainly due to pooled library volumes. Notes on the study in general: DPC sensitization produced no change in TCRs with frequency above 1 in 1000.

This clonotype appeared many times. The antigen remains undetermined. Time point defined: healthy volunteer bleed at 2 weeks. Total RNA extraction was carried out from unfractionated whole blood. The CDR3 runs to 20 residues. The J segment lost 3 bases and the V segment lost 3 bases, leaving 21 bases of the junction unmatched. Per the germline V gene, CDR1 is LNHDA and CDR2 is SQIVND (reference sequence). The library tagged each cDNA molecule with unique molecular identifiers. In the original analysis: Per-sample TCR counts ranged from 23,224 to 690,600, median 95,638. TCRdb fed the RACE reads into MiXCR, producing one record per CDR3 protein. These V and J calls rely on TCRdb rather than the paper's analysis. The sample holds roughly 49,000 distinct CDR3 sequences; 3.5% to 4.5% are singletons and the top ten take approximately 1.5%.

The clonotype was recovered from a female donor in good health. Some clones in this sample may be carry-over from other donors' samples. Sample: whole blood. This rearrangement joins TRBV19 to TRBJ1-1; TRBD1 agrees at 8 bases. DNA for the CDR3: TGTGCCAGTAGTATCCCCGCTTGGGCAGGGGGCGCGAGAGTGGACACTGAAGCTTTCTTT. This gives the protein CASSIPAWAGGARVDTEAFF.